This paragraph covers one T cell receptor beta chain sequence. The antigen is not known. V lost 0 bases and J 8 bases, leaving 10 bases between the germline ends. CDR1 is SEHNR, CDR2 FQNEAQ, per germline (reference sequence). This CDR3 contains 14 residues. The primer mix had 60 Vbeta and 13 Jbeta primers. Using immunoSEQ multiplex PCR, the repertoire was profiled, and TCRdb retains in-frame clones only, with some absent. The sample lists more than 110,000 clones; more than 60% were seen once. This specimen comes from a study of cytomegalovirus exposure and HLA in healthy donors. Study conclusions and caveats: Excluded: some indistinguishable V segments such as TRBV6-2 and TRBV6-3. Equally common other TCR beta chains were less clonally expanded than HLA-associated ones, a later analysis found. The study put 150 or so TCR beta chains on its list as cytomegalovirus-associated.

The chain has TRBV7-9 and TRBJ1-4; D possibly corresponds to TRBD1 (6 bases). The receptor was derived from a male donor in good health and CMV-seronegative. The sequenced sample consisted of PBMCs. DNA for the CDR3: TGTGCCAGCAGCTTAGCGGGGGCAGGGGAAAAACTGTTTTTT. It codes for CASSLAGAGEKLFF. Complete variable domain (other parts from reference TRBV7-9 and TRBJ1-4): DTGVSQNPRHKITKRGQNVTFRCDPISEHNRLYWYRQTLGQGPEFLTYFQNEAQLEKSRLLSDRFSAERPKGSFSTLEIQRTEQGDSAMYLCASSLAGAGEKLFFGSGTQLSVL.